The present TCR beta chain was sequenced within a study of T cells after yellow fever vaccination. Overall study results and limits: Reappearing after the booster were most of the clones from primary vaccination (less than 97% CD4, around 90% CD8). Some clonotypes were seen in both the CD4 and the CD8 compartments. These made up a small share and likely arose from convergent recombination. It was a weaker secondary response, yet one that peaked faster, at day 5 versus 15.

This clonotype came up many times. What it binds is not known. The CDR3 is 15 amino acids. The V gene end was trimmed by 6 bases and the J gene end by 5 bases; junction bases not matched to a gene: 13. In germline, CDR1 is DFQATT, CDR2 SNEGSKA (reference sequence). 5'RACE template switching produced TCR cDNA carrying a universal primer site and UMIs. TCRdb re-analysed the 5' RACE reads in MiXCR, keeping a single row per CDR3 protein. The sample holds hundreds of thousands of distinct CDR3 sequences, around 8.6% seen once. The V gene is TRBV20-1, the J gene TRBJ2-5, with TRBD2 matching 9 bases. This sequence originates from a man aged 18 to 30 who received the YFV17D yellow fever vaccine. Here the sequenced sample was CD4+ T cells sorted from PBMCs, taken 5 days after the yellow fever booster vaccination. The CDR3 DNA reads TGCAGTGCCACGCCGGCAGCGGGGGGTGGGGAGACCCAGTACTTC. Amino acids: CSATPAAGGGETQYF.